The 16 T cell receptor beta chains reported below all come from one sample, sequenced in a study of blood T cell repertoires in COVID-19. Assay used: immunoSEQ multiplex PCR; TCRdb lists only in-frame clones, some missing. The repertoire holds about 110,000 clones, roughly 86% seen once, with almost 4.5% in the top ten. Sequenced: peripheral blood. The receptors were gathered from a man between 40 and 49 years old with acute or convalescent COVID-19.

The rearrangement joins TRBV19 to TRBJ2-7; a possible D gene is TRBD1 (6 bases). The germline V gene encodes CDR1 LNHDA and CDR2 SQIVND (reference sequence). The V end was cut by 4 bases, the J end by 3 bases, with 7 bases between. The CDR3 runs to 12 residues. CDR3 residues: CASSTDSYEQYF. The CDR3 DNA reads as TGTGCCAGTAGTACGGACAGCTACGAGCAGTACTTC.

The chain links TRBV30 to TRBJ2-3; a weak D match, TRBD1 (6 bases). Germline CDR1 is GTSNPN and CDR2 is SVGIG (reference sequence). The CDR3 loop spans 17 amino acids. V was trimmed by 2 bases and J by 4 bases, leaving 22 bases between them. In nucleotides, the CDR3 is TGTGCCTGGAGTTTGTACAGGGATTTCGGCTTTGCAGATACGCAGTATTTT. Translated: CAWSLYRDFGFADTQYF.

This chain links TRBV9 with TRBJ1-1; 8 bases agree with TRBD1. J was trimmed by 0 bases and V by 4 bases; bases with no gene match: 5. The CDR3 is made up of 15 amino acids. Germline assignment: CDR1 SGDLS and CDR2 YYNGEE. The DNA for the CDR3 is TGTGCCAGCAGCCTTGGGACAGGAATGAACACTGAAGCTTTCTTT. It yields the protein CASSLGTGMNTEAFF.

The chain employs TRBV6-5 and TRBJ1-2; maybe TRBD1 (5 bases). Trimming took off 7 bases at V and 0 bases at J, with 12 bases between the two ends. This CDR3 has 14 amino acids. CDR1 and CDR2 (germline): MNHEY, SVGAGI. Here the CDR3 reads CASTGVEANYGYTF. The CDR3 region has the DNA TGTGCCAGCACGGGGGTAGAAGCTAACTATGGCTACACCTTC.

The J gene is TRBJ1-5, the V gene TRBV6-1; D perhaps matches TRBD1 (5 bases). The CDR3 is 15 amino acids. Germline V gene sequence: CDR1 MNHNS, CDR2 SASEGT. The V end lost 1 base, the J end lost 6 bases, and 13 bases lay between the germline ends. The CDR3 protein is CASSEGLWGGQPQHF. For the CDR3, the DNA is TGTGCCAGCAGTGAAGGGTTATGGGGGGGTCAGCCCCAGCATTTT.

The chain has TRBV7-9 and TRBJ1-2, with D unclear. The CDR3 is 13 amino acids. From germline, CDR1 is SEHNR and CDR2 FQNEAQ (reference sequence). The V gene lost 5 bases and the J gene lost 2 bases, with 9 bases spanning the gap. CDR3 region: CASSPRLNYGYTF. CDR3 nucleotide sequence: TGTGCCAGCAGCCCGAGACTGAACTATGGCTACACCTTC. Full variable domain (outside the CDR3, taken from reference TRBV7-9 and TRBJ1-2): DTGVSQNPRHKITKRGQNVTFRCDPISEHNRLYWYRQTLGQGPEFLTYFQNEAQLEKSRLLSDRFSAERPKGSFSTLEIQRTEQGDSAMYLCASSPRLNYGYTFGSGTRLTVV.

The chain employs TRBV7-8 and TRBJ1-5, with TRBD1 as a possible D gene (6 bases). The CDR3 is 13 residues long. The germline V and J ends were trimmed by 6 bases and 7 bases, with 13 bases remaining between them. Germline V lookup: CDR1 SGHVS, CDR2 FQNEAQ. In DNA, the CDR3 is TGTGCCAGCAGGGAGGGGGAGGGACAGCCCCAGCATTTT. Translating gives CASREGEGQPQHF. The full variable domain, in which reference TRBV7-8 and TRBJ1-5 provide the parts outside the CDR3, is GAGVSQSPRYKVAKRGQDVALRCDPISGHVSLFWYQQALGQGPEFLTYFQNEAQLDKSGLPSDRFFAERPEGSVSTLKIQRTQQEDSAVYLCASREGEGQPQHFGDGTRLSIL.

The CDR3 is CASSRGGVQETQYF. Written as DNA, the CDR3 is TGTGCCAGCAGCCGGGGTGGAGTCCAAGAGACCCAGTACTTC. The chain is built from TRBV5-6 and TRBJ2-5, with a tentative D call TRBD2 (5 bases). This CDR3 contains 14 residues. Deletions cut 4 bases from V and 1 base from J, with 11 bases between. Germline V gives CDR1 SGHDT, CDR2 YYEEEE.

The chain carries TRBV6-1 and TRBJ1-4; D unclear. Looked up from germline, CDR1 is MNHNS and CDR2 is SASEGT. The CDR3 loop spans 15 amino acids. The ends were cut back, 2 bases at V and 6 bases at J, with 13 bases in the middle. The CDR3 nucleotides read TGTGCCAGCAGTGAAATTTATGGGAGGGATGAAAAACTGTTTTTT. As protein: CASSEIYGRDEKLFF.

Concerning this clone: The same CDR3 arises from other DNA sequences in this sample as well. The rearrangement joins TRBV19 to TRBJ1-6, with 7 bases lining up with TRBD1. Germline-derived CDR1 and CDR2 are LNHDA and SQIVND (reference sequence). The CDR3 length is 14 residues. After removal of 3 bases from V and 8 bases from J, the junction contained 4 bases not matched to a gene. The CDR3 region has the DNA TGTGCCAGTAGTATTAGAGGGGGCGATTCACCCCTCCACTTT. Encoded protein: CASSIRGGDSPLHF.

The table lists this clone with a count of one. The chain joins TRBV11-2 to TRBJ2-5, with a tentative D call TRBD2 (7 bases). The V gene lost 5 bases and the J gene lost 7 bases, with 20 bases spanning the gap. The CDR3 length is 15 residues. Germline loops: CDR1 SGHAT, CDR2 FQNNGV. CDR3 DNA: TGTGCCAGCAGCACCCGGGGGGCCTCGGAGGTGACCCAGTACTTC. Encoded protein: CASSTRGASEVTQYF.

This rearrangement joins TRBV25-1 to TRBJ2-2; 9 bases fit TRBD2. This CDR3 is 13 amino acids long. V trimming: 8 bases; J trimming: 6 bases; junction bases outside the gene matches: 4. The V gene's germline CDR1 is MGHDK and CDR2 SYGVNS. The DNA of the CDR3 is TGTGCCAGCCGGACTAGCGAATCCGGGGAGCTGTTTTTT. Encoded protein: CASRTSESGELFF. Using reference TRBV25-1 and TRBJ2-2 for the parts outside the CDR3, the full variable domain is EADIYQTPRYLVIGTGKKITLECSQTMGHDKMYWYQQDPGMELHLIHYSYGVNSTEKGDLSSESTVSRIRTEHFPLTLESARPSHTSQYLCASRTSESGELFFGEGSRLTVL.

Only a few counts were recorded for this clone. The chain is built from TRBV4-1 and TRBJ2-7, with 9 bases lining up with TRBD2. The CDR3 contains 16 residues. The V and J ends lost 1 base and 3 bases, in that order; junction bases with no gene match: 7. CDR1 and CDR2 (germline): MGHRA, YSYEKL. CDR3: CASSQGASGVVYEQYF. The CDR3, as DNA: TGCGCCAGCAGCCAAGGGGCTAGCGGGGTAGTCTACGAGCAGTACTTC.

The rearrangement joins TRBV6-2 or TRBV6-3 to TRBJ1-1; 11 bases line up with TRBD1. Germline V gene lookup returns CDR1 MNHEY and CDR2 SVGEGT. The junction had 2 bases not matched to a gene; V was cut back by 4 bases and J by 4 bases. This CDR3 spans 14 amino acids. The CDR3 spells CASSSGQGGTEAFF. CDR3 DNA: TGTGCCAGCAGTTCGGGACAGGGGGGCACTGAAGCTTTCTTT.

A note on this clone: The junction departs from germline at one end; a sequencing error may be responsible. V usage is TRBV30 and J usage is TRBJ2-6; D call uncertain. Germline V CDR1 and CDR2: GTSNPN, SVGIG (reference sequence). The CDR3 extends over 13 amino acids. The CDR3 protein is CALTQSVANVLTF. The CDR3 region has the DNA TGTGCCCTTACGCAGTCTGTGGCCAACGTCCTGACTTTC.

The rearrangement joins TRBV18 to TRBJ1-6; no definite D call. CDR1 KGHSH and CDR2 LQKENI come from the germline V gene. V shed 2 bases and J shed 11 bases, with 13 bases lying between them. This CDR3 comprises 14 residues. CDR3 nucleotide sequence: TGTGCCAGCTCACCAGAGGCCGGATGGGCACCCCTCCACTTT. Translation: CASSPEAGWAPLHF.